The 21 T cell receptor beta chains below were found in one sample sequenced in a study of blood T cell repertoires in COVID-19. Libraries were prepared by immunoSEQ multiplex PCR; TCRdb keeps only in-frame clonotypes and omits some of them. Of some 54,000 clones listed, approximately 91% were seen once; the top ten hold under 3%. The sample was peripheral blood. Receptor source: a man in his fifties or sixties with acute or convalescent COVID-19.

This chain links TRBV28 with TRBJ2-7, with 7 positions matching TRBD1. The trim removed 5 bases at V and 1 base at J, leaving 11 bases unmatched. The CDR3 has 16 amino acids. Germline values: CDR1 MDHEN, CDR2 SYDVKM. CDR3 sequence reads: CASSITLQGSSYEQYF. DNA of the CDR3: TGTGCCAGCAGTATAACTCTACAGGGGAGTTCCTACGAGCAGTACTTC.

Here the CDR3 DNA reads TGCAGCGTGGCTCGAGGCCCAGACTCTGAAGCTTTCTTT. The encoded protein is CSVARGPDSEAFF. The chain recombines TRBV29-1 with TRBJ1-1; D gene ambiguous. With 6 bases removed from V and 6 bases from J, the gap between germline ends came to 17 bases. The CDR3 sequence is 13 residues long. Germline V gene data show CDR1 as SQVTM and CDR2 as ANQGSEA.

The chain joins TRBV24-1 to TRBJ2-3; possible D gene TRBD1, 5 bases. Germline V gene data show CDR1 as KGHDR and CDR2 as SFDVKD. The V end lost 0 bases, the J end lost 6 bases, and 15 bases lay between the germline ends. This CDR3 has 16 amino acids. Here the CDR3 reads CATSDLKGFSGDTQYF. CDR3 coding DNA: TGTGCCACCAGTGATTTGAAGGGATTTTCAGGGGATACGCAGTATTTT.

The table lists this clone with a few counts. The gene calls are TRBV11-1 and TRBJ2-1; 7 nucleotides agree with TRBD2. Per germline, CDR1 SGHAT and CDR2 FQDESV (reference sequence). This CDR3 comprises 14 residues. V shed 7 bases, J shed 2 bases, and the junction held 5 bases outside the gene matches. CDR3 sequence: CASTVAGAYNEQFF. The DNA for the CDR3 is TGTGCCAGCACCGTAGCGGGCGCCTACAATGAGCAGTTCTTC. The variable domain in full, with the rest retrieved from reference TRBV11-1 and TRBJ2-1, is EAEVAQSPRYKITEKSQAVAFWCDPISGHATLYWYRQILGQGPELLVQFQDESVVDDSQLPKDRFSAERLKGVDSTLKIQPAELGDSAMYLCASTVAGAYNEQFFGPGTRLTVL.

The J gene is TRBJ1-2, the V gene TRBV9, with 7 bases fitting TRBD1. The ends lost 1 base at V and 1 base at J; junction bases unmatched: 7. From germline, CDR1 is SGDLS and CDR2 YYNGEE. This CDR3 spans 16 amino acids. CDR3: CASSVKEGQFNYGYTF. CDR3 DNA sequence: TGTGCCAGCAGCGTAAAAGAGGGACAGTTTAACTATGGCTACACCTTC.

This clone came up once. The chain employs TRBV9 and TRBJ2-3; 8 nucleotides agree with TRBD2. The CDR3 is 14 amino acids. Per the germline V gene, CDR1 is SGDLS and CDR2 is YYNGEE. V lost 4 bases, J lost 3 bases, and 4 bases stayed unmatched. The CDR3 here is CASSSTSVTDTQYF. The CDR3 bases are TGTGCCAGCAGCTCGACTAGCGTGACAGATACGCAGTATTTT.

This CDR3 is CASTLDRGNQPQHF. The CDR3 DNA is TGTGCCAGCACCCTGGACAGGGGCAATCAGCCCCAGCATTTT. The chain joins TRBV7-2 to TRBJ1-5, with 8 bases that match TRBD1. This CDR3 has 14 amino acids. The V gene's germline CDR1 is SGHTA and CDR2 FQGNSA. The trim removed 7 bases at V and 2 bases at J, leaving 4 bases unmatched.

The rearrangement joins TRBV12-5 to TRBJ2-1, with 7 bases that match TRBD1. J lost 3 bases, V lost 0 bases, and 8 bases had no gene match. CDR1 is LGHNT, CDR2 FRNRAP, per germline. This CDR3 contains 17 residues. The CDR3 DNA sequence: TGTGCTAGTGGTTTGGTACAGGGGCGGGCCGGCTACAATGAGCAGTTCTTC. It translates to CASGLVQGRAGYNEQFF.

This clone was observed once. V is TRBV5-1 and J is TRBJ2-5, with D uncertain. Germline CDR1 is SGHRS and CDR2 is YFSETQ. The V gene lost 2 bases and the J gene lost 4 bases, with 3 bases spanning the gap. This CDR3 has 11 amino acids. The CDR3 nucleotides are TGCGCCAGCAGCTTTCTAGAGACCCAGTACTTC. This translates into CASSFLETQYF. The full variable domain, rest sourced from reference TRBV5-1 and TRBJ2-5, is KAGVTQTPRYLIKTRGQQVTLSCSPISGHRSVSWYQQTPGQGLQFLFEYFSETQRNKGNFPGRFSGRQFSNSRSEMNVSTLELGDSALYLCASSFLETQYFGPGTRLLVL.

The gene calls are TRBV3-1 (or the pseudogene TRBV3-2) and TRBJ2-6, with no clear D. The CDR3 sequence is 17 residues long. Germline CDR1 LGHDT, CDR2 YNNKEL (reference sequence). V was trimmed by 0 bases and J by 1 base, leaving 10 bases between them. CDR3 in DNA: TGTGCCAGCAGCCAAGAGTTGCGTGCGTCTGGGGCCAACGTCCTGACTTTC. The encoded protein is CASSQELRASGANVLTF.

V is TRBV28 and J is TRBJ1-2; maybe TRBD1 (6 bases). The CDR3 is made up of 14 amino acids. V lost 6 bases, J lost 5 bases, and 16 bases lay in between. Germline V gives CDR1 MDHEN, CDR2 SYDVKM. CDR3 sequence (DNA): TGTGCCAGCAGCCCACCAGAGGGGGGGTATGGCTACACCTTC. Encoded protein: CASSPPEGGYGYTF.

The gene calls are TRBV28 and TRBJ1-4, with D unclear. This CDR3 contains 14 residues. V dropped 6 bases and J dropped 7 bases, with 15 bases sitting between them. Germline loops: CDR1 MDHEN, CDR2 SYDVKM. The CDR3 nucleotides read TGTGCCAGCAGCCCACGGCGGCAGTCTGAAAAACTGTTTTTT. Its translation is CASSPRRQSEKLFF.

The chain joins TRBV5-4 to TRBJ1-2, with TRBD1 matching 9 bases. Trimming took 4 bases from V and 2 from J; bases not matched to a gene: 3. The CDR3 length is 14 residues. Germline V gene sequence: CDR1 SGHNT, CDR2 YYREEE (reference sequence). The CDR3 DNA sequence: TGTGCCAGCAGCCGGACAGGGGCAAACTATGGCTACACCTTC. The encoded protein is CASSRTGANYGYTF.

This chain links TRBV28 with TRBJ1-2, with 7 bases fitting TRBD1. V shed 4 bases and J 8 bases; nucleotides not matched to a gene: 13. The CDR3 runs 15 residues. CDR1 is MDHEN and CDR2 is SYDVKM in the germline V gene. The CDR3 sequence is CASSSPAQGGEGYTF. The CDR3 DNA sequence: TGTGCCAGCAGTTCCCCCGCCCAGGGGGGAGAGGGCTACACCTTC.

The sample holds one count of this clone. The chain joins TRBV5-1 to TRBJ2-2; no reliable D call. The CDR3 spans 15 residues. The ends were cut back, 2 bases at V and 3 bases at J, with 11 bases in the middle. The germline V gene has CDR1 SGHRS and CDR2 YFSETQ. CDR3 in amino acids: CASSLGQVHTGELFF. The CDR3 nucleotides are TGCGCCAGCAGCTTAGGTCAGGTACACACCGGGGAGCTGTTTTTT.

The chain joins TRBV5-8 to TRBJ2-5, with 10 bases fitting TRBD2. The CDR3 extends over 17 amino acids. V trimming: 2 bases; J trimming: 1 base; junction bases outside the gene matches: 8. The germline CDR1 and CDR2 sequences are SGHTS and YDEGEE. The CDR3 DNA sequence: TGTGCCAGCAGCTTAGGGACTAGCGTTAATAGCCAAGAGACCCAGTACTTC. Translating gives CASSLGTSVNSQETQYF.

V and J are TRBV24-1 and TRBJ2-2; D call uncertain. V was shortened by 5 bases and J by 3 bases, with 9 bases between the two germline ends. Germline V CDR1 and CDR2: KGHDR, SFDVKD. The length of the CDR3 is 14 residues. CDR3 sequence (DNA): TGTGCCACCAGTGGCTATTACGACACCGGGGAGCTGTTTTTT. Amino acid sequence: CATSGYYDTGELFF.

The chain combines TRBV12-5 with TRBJ2-2, with 13 bases aligning to TRBD2. The CDR3 is 17 residues long. The germline V gene has CDR1 LGHNT and CDR2 FRNRAP. V shed 0 bases, J shed 8 bases, and the junction held 6 bases outside the gene matches. The CDR3 region has the DNA TGTGCTAGTGGTTTGGTCGGGACTAGCGGGAATCTGGGGGAGCTGTTTTTT. Translating gives CASGLVGTSGNLGELFF.

This rearrangement joins TRBV4-3 to TRBJ2-3; tentative D call: TRBD1 (6 bases). The CDR3 contains 15 residues. CDR1 is LGHNA and CDR2 is YSLEER in the germline V gene. V was pared by 3 bases and J by 6 bases, with 16 bases between. This CDR3 is CASSHSLQGLDTQYF. The CDR3 coding sequence is TGCGCCAGCAGCCATTCCCTACAGGGTTTGGATACGCAGTATTTT.

The CDR3 DNA follows: TGTGCCAGCAAGAGTCTAGCGGAGACCCAGTACTTC. Translated: CASKSLAETQYF. V is TRBV28 and J is TRBJ2-5; D might be TRBD2 (6 bases). The ends were cut back, 7 bases at V and 5 bases at J, with 11 bases in the middle. The CDR3 is made up of 12 amino acids. Germline CDR1 reads MDHEN; CDR2 reads SYDVKM.

CDR3 residues: CATSDFTGSGANVLTF. The CDR3 nucleotides read TGTGCCACCAGTGATTTTACAGGGTCTGGGGCCAACGTCCTGACTTTC. The chain links TRBV24-1 to TRBJ2-6; D may be TRBD1 (6 bases). There are 16 residues in the CDR3. Germline CDR1 KGHDR, CDR2 SFDVKD. V was shortened by 1 base and J by 1 base, with 7 bases between the two germline ends.